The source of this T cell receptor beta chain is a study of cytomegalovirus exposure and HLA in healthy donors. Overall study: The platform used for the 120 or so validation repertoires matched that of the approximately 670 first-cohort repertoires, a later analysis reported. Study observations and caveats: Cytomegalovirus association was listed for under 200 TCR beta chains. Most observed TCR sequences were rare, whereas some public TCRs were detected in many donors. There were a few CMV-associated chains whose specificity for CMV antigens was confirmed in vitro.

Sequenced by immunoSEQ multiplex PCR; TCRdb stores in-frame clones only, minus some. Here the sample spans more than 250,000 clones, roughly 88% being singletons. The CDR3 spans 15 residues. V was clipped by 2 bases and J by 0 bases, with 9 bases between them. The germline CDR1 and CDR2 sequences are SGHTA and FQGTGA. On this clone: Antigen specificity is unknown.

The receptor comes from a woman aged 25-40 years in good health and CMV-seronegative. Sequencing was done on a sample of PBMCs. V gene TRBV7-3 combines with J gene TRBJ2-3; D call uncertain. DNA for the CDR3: TGTGCCAGCAGCTTAGGGGTGGGGAGCACAGATACGCAGTATTTT. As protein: CASSLGVGSTDTQYF.